This T cell receptor (beta chain) is from a study of cytomegalovirus exposure and HLA in healthy donors. About the study: Early release data held 85 million or so unique TCRs from HLA-typed donors. Regarding the study as a whole: In vitro confirmation showed three CMV-associated chains to be CMV antigen specific. Reports indicated that the classifier achieved high specificity and sensitivity in diagnosing cytomegalovirus status. In a later analysis, specific HLA alleles were associated with 15,000 to 20,000 TCR beta sequences at a 0.05 false discovery rate.

V dropped 4 bases and J dropped 0 bases, with 10 bases sitting between them. CDR1 and CDR2 (germline): SGHDN, FVKESK. This CDR3 spans 15 amino acids. 60 Vbeta and 13 Jbeta primers were used in PCR. TCRdb's table, derived via immunoSEQ multiplex PCR, lists solely in-frame clones and lacks some. The table has 150,000 or so clones, roughly 73% seen once. This clone was seen once. Its matching antigen is unknown. The specimen sequenced was PBMCs. This clonotype originated in a man aged 18 to 30 in good health and CMV-seropositive. This sequence joins TRBV14 and TRBJ2-1; D not resolved. The CDR3 coding sequence is TGTGCCAGCAGCCCCCTTACTCGCTCCTACAATGAGCAGTTCTTC. Protein sequence: CASSPLTRSYNEQFF.